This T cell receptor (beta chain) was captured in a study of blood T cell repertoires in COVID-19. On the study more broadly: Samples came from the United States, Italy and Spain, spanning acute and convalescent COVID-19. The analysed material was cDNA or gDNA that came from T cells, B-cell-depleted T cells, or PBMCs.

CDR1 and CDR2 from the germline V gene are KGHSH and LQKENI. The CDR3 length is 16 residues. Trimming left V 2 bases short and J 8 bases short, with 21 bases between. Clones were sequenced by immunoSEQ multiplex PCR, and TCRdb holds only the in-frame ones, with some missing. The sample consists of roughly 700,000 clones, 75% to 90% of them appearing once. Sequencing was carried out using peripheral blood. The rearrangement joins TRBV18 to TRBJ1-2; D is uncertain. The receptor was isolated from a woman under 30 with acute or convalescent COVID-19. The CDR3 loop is CASSPESWGDRRGYTF. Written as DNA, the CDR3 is TGTGCCAGCTCACCAGAGAGTTGGGGAGACCGGAGGGGCTACACCTTC.